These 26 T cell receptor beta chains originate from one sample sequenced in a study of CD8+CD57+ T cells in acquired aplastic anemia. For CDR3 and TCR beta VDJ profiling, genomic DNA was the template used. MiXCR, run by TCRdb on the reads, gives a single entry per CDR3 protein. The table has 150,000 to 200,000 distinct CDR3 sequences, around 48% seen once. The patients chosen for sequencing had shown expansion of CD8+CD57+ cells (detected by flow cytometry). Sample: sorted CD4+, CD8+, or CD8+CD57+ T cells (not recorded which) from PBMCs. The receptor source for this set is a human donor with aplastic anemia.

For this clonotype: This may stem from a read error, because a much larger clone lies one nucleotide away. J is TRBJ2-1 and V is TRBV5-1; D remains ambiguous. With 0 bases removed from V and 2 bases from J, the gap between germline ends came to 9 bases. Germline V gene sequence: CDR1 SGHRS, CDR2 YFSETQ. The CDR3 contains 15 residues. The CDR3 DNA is TGCGCCAGCAGCTTGGATTGGAGCCCCTACAATGAGCAGTTCTTC. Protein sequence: CASSLDWSPYNEQFF.

The CDR3 nucleotides read TGTGCCAGCAGCTTATCGAGGGGGGGGCCGAACACCGGGGAGCTGTTTTTT. Protein: CASSLSRGGPNTGELFF. The chain is built from TRBV7-2 and TRBJ2-2, with a weak D call TRBD2 (7 bases). V was trimmed by 2 bases and J by 0 bases, leaving 13 bases between them. The CDR3 sequence is 17 residues long. CDR1 and CDR2 from the germline V gene are SGHTA and FQGNSA. The variable domain in full, with the rest retrieved from reference TRBV7-2 and TRBJ2-2, is GAGVSQSPSNKVTEKGKDVELRCDPISGHTALYWYRQSLGQGLEFLIYFQGNSAPDKSGLPSDRFSAERTGGSVSTLTIQRTQQEDSAVYLCASSLSRGGPNTGELFFGEGSRLTVL.

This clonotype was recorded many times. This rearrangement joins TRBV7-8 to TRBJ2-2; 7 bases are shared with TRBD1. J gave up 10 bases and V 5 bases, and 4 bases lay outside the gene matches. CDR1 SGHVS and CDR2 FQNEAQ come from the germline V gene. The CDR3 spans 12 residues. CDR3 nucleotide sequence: TGTGCCAGCAGCCCCACAGGGGTGGAGCTGTTTTTT. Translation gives CASSPTGVELFF.

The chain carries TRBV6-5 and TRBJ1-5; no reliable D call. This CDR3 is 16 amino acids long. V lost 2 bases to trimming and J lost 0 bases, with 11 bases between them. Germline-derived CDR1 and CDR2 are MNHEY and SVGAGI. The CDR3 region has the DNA TGTGCCAGCAGTTACGGAAGTCCAGATAGCAATCAGCCCCAGCATTTT. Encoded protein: CASSYGSPDSNQPQHF.

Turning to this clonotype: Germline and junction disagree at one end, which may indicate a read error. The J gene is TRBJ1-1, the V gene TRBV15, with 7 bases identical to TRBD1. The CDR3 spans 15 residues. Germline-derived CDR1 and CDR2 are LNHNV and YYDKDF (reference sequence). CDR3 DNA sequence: TGTGCCACCAGCCCGCCCCGAGACAGGGCTACTGGAGCTTTCTTT. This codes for CATSPPRDRATGAFF.

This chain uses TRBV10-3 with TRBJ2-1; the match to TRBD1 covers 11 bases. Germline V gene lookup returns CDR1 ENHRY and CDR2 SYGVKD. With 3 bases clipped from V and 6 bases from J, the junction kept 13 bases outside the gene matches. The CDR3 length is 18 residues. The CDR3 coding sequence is TGTGCCATCAGTGACCCACCCGGACAGGGGGCGTCCAGCAATGAGCAGTTCTTC. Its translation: CAISDPPGQGASSNEQFF.

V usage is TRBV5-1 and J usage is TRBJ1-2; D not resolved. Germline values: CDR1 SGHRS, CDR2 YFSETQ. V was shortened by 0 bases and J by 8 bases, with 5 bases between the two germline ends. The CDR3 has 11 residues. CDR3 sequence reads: CASSLGWGYTF. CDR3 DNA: TGCGCCAGCAGCTTGGGGTGGGGCTACACCTTC.

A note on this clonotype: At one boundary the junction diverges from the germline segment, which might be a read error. CDR3: CASSTRFMTGTTNYGCTF. The CDR3 bases are TGTGCCAGCAGCACTCGATTTATGACAGGTACCACCAACTATGGCTGCACCTTC. V is TRBV12-3 or TRBV12-4 and J is TRBJ1-2, with a possible D match to TRBD1 (6 bases). The CDR3 runs 18 residues.

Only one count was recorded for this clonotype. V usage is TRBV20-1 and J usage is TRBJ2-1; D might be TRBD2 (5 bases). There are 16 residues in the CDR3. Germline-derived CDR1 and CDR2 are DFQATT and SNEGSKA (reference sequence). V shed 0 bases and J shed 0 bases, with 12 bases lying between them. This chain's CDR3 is CSARDLSGSSYNEQFF. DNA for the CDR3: TGCAGTGCTAGAGACCTCTCGGGAAGCTCCTACAATGAGCAGTTCTTC.

The chain's CDR3 is CATSEQGNTDAFF. In DNA, the CDR3 is TGTGCCACCAGCGAACAGGGTAACACTGACGCCTTCTTT. The chain has TRBV15 and TRBJ1-1; D possibly corresponds to TRBD1 (6 bases). V was trimmed by 5 bases and J by 14 bases, leaving 21 bases between them. The CDR3 is 13 residues long. CDR1 and CDR2 from the germline V gene are LNHNV and YYDKDF (reference sequence).

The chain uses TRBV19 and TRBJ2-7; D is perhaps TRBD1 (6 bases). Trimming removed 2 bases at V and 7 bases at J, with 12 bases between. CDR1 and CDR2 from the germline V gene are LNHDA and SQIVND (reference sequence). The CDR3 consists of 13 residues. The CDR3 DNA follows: TGTGCCAGTAGTATACAGGGGTTCGGGGAGCAGTACTTC. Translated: CASSIQGFGEQYF.

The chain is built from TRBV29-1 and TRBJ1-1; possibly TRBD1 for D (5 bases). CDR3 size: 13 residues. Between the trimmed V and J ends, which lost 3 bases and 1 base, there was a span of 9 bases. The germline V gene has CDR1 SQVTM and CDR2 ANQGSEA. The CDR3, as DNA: TGCAGCGTTGACGTTGGGGGGAACACTGAAGCTTTCTTT. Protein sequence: CSVDVGGNTEAFF.

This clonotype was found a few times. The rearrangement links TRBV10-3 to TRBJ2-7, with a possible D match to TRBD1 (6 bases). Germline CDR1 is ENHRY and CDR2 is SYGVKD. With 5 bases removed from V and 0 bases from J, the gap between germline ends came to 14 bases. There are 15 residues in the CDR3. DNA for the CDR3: TGTGCCATCAGTCCGACAGGAATGGGCTCCTACGAGCAGTACTTC. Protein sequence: CAISPTGMGSYEQYF.

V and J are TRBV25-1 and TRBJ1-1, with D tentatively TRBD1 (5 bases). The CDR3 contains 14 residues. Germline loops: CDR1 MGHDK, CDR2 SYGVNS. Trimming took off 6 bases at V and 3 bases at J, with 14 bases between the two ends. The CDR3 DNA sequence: TGTGCCAGCAGCGGGACCTATGGCTACACTGAAGCTTTCTTT. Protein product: CASSGTYGYTEAFF.

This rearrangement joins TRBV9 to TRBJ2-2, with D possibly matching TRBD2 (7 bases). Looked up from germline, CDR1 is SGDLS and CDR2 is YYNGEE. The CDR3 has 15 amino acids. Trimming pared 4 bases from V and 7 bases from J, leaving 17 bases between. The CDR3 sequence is CASSFRWEGVGELFF. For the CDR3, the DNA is TGTGCCAGCAGCTTCCGTTGGGAGGGGGTCGGGGAGCTGTTTTTT.

CDR3 bases: TGCAGCGTTTGGGGGGGGCGCGGAGATACGCAGTATTTT. It codes for CSVWGGRGDTQYF. The chain carries TRBV29-1 and TRBJ2-3, with D maybe TRBD2 (7 bases). This CDR3 has 13 amino acids. V shed 5 bases and J shed 5 bases, with 14 bases lying between them. The V gene's germline CDR1 is SQVTM and CDR2 ANQGSEA.

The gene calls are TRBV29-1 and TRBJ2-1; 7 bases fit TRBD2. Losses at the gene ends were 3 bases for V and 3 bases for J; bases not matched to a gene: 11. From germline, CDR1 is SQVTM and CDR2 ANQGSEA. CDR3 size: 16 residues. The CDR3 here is CSVEPRASGRYNEQFF. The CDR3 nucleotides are TGCAGCGTTGAGCCGCGGGCTAGCGGACGCTACAATGAGCAGTTCTTC.

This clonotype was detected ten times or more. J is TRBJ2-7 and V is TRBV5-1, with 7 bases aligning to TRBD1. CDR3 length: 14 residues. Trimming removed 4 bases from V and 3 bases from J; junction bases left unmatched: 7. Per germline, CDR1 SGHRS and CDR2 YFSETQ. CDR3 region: CASSLDRDLYEQYF. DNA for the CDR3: TGCGCCAGCAGCCTCGACAGGGATCTCTACGAGCAGTACTTC.

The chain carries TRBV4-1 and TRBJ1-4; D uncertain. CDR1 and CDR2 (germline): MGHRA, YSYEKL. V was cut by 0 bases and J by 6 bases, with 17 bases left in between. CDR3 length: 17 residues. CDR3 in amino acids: CASSQDPRAGYYEKLFF. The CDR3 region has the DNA TGCGCCAGCAGCCAAGATCCTCGGGCAGGCTACTATGAAAAACTGTTTTTT.

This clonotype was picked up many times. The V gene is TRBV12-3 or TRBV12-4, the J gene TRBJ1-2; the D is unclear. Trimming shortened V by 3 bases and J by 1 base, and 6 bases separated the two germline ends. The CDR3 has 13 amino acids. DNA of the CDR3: TGTGCCAGCAGTTTGGGCGGTAACTATGGCTACACCTTC. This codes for CASSLGGNYGYTF.

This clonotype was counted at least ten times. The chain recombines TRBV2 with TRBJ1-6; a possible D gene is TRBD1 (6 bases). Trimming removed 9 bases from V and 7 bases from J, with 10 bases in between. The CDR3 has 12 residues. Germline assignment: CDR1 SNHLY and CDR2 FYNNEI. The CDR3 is CARQGGNSPLHF. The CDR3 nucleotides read TGTGCCAGACAGGGAGGGAATTCACCCCTCCACTTT.

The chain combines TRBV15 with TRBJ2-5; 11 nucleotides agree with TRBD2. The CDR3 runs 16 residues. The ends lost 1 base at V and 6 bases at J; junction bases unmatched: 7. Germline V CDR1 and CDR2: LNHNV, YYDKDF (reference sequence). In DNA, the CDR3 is TGTGCCACCAGCAGAGGGGGTAGCGGGGGGGCGCAGACCCAGTACTTC. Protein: CATSRGGSGGAQTQYF.

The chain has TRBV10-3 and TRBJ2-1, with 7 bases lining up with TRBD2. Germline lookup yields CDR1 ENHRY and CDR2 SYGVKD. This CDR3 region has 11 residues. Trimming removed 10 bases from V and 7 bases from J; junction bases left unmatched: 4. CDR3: CATLSGNEQFF. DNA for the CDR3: TGTGCCACCCTTAGCGGGAATGAGCAGTTCTTC.

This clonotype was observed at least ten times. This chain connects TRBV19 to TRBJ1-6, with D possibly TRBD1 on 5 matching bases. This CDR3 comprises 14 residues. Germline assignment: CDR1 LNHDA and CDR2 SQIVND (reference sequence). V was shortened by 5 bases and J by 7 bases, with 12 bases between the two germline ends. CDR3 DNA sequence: TGTGCCAGTAGTCAGGGTCAAGTCAATTCACCCCTCCACTTT. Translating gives CASSQGQVNSPLHF. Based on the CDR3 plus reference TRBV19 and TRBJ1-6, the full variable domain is DGGITQSPKYLFRKEGQNVTLSCEQNLNHDAMYWYRQDPGQGLRLIYYSQIVNDFQKGDIAEGYSVSREKKESFPLTVTSAQKNPTAFYLCASSQGQVNSPLHFGNGTRLTVT.

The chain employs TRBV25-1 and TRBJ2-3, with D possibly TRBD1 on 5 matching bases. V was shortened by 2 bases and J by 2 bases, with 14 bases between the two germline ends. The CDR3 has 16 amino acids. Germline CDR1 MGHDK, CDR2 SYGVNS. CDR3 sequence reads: CASSETLQGITDTQYF. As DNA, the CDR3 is TGTGCCAGCAGTGAAACCTTGCAGGGCATCACAGATACGCAGTATTTT.

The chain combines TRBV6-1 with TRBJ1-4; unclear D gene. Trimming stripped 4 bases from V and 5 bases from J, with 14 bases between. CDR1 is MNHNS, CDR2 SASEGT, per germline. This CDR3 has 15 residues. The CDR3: CASSVSTSWNEKLFF. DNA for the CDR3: TGTGCCAGCAGTGTTAGTACAAGTTGGAATGAAAAACTGTTTTTT.